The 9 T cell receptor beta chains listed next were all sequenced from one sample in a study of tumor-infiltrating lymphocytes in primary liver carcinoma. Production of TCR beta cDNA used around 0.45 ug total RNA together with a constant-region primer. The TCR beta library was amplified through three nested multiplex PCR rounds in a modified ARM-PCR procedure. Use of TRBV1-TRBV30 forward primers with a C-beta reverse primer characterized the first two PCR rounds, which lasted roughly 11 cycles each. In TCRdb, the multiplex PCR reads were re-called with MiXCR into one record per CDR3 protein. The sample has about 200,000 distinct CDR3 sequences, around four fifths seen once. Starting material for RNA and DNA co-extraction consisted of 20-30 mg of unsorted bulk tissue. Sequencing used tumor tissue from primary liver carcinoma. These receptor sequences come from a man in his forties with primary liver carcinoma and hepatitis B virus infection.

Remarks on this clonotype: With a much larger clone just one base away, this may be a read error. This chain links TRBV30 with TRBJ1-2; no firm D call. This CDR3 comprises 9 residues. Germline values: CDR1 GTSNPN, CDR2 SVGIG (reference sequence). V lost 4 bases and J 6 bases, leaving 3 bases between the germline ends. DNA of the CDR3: TGTGCCTGGAACCATGGCTACACCTTC. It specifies CAWNHGYTF.

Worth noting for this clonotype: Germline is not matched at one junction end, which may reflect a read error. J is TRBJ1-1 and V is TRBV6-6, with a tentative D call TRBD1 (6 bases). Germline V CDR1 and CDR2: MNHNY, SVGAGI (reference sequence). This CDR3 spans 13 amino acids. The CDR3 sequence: CASRTRGTTEVFF. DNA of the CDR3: TGTGCCAGCAGAACAAGGGGGACTACTGAAGTTTTCTTT.

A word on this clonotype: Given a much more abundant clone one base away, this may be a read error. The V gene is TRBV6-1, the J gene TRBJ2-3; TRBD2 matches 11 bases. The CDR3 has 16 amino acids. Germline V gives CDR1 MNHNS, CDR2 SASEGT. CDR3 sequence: CAGRGGLAGGTDMQYF. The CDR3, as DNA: TGTGCCGGTCGCGGCGGACTAGCGGGCGGCACAGATATGCAGTATTTT.

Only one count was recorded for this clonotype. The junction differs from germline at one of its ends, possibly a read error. The CDR3, as DNA: TGCAGCTCGGACTGTGATAATCACGAGCAGTATTTC. This codes for CSSDCDNHEQYF. The chain joins TRBV29-1 to TRBJ2-7, with D possibly TRBD2 on 5 matching bases. The CDR3 is made up of 12 amino acids. Germline loops: CDR1 SQVTM, CDR2 ANQGSEA.

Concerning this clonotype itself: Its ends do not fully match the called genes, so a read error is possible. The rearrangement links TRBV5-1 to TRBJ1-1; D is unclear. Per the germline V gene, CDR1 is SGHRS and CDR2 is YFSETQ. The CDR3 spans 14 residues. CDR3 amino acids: CASTQEGTYTEAFF. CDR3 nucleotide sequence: TGCGCCAGCACCCAAGAGGGCACGTATACTGAGGCTTTCTTT.

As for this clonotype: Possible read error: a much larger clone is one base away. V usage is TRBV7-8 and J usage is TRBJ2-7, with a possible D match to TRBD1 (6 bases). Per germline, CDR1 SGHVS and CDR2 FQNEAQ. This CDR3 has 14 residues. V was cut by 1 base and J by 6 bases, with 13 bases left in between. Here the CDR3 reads CASSLVPGACEQYF. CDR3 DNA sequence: TGTGCCAGCAGCTTAGTTCCAGGGGCCTGCGAGCAGTACTTC.

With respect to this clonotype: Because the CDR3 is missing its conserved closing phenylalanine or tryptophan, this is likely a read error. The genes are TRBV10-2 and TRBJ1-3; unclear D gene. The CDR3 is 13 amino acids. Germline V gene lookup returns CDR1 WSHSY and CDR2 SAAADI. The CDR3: CASSGISGNTIYL. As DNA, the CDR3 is TGTGCCAGCAGCGGTATTTCTGGAAACACCATATATTTA.

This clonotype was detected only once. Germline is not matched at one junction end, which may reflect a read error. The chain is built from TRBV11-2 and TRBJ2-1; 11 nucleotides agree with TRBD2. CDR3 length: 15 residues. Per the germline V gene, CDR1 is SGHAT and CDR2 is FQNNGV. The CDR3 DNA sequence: TGTGTCAGCAGCCAAACTAGCGGGAGCAACAATGAACAGTTCTTC. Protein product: CVSSQTSGSNNEQFF.

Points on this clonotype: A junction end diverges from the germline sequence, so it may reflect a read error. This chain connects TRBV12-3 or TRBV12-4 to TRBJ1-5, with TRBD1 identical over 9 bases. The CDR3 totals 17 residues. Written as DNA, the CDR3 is TGTGCCAGCTGTCGAACCAACAGGGGGCGAGGCAATCAACCCCAGCATTTT. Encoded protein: CASCRTNRGRGNQPQHF.